This TCR beta chain was observed in a study of blood T cell repertoires in COVID-19. Across the whole study: Whether acute or convalescent, the COVID-19 samples came from the United States, Italy and Spain. Sources were T cells, B-cell-depleted T cells, or PBMCs; the material itself was cDNA or gDNA.

Source study methods: Reference gene primer amplification in the assay estimated nucleated cell counts. Assay: immunoSEQ multiplex PCR; the TCRdb copy retains only in-frame clones and omits some. The V and J calls and clone size were taken over from that table, and D and trimming were inferred from the DNA. Of over 150,000 clones in the sample, roughly 79% were seen once. The CDR3 is made up of 12 amino acids. CDR1 and CDR2 (germline): SGHRS, YFSETQ. Trimming shortened V by 2 bases and J by 7 bases, and 6 bases separated the two germline ends. Specimen: peripheral blood. This chain joins TRBV5-1 and TRBJ2-2, with D unresolved. The clonotype originates from a woman between 65 and 79 years old with acute or convalescent COVID-19. CDR3 bases: TGCGCCAGCAGCTTTTCTAACGGGGAGCTGTTTTTT. Its translation: CASSFSNGELFF.